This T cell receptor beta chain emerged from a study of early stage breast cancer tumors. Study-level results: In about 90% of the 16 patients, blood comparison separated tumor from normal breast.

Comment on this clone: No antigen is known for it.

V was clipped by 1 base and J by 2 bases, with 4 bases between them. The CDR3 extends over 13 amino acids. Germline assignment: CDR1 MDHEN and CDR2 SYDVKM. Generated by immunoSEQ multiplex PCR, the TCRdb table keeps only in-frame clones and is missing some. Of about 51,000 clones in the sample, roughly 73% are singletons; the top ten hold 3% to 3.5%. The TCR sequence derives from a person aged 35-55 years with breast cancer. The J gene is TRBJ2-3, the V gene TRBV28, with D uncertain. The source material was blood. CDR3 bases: TGTGCCAGCAGTTTATCCCCCACAGATACGCAGTATTTT. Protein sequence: CASSLSPTDTQYF.